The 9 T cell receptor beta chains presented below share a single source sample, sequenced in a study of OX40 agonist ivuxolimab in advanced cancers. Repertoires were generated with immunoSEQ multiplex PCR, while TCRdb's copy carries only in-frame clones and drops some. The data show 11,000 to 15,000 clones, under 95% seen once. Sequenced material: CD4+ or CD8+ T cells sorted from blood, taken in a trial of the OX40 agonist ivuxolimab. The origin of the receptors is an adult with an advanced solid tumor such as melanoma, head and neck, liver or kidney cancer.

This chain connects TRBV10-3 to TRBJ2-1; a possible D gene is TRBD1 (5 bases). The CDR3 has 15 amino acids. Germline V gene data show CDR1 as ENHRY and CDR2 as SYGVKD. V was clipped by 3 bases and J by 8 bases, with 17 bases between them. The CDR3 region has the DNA TGTGCCATCAGTGATGACCTCACAAGGGGTGATGAGCAGTTCTTC. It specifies CAISDDLTRGDEQFF.

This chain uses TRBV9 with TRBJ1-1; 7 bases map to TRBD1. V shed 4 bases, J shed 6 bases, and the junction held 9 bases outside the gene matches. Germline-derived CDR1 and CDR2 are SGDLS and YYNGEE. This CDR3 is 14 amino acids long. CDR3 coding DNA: TGTGCCAGCAGCCCCCAGGGGGGTCGGGCTGAAGCTTTCTTT. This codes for CASSPQGGRAEAFF.

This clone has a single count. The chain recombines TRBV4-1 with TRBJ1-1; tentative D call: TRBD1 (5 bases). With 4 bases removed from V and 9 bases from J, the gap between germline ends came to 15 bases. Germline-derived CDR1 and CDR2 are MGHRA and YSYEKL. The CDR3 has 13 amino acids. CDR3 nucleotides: TGCGCCAGCAGCCCTCTAAATCAGGGAAAAGCTTTCTTT. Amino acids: CASSPLNQGKAFF.

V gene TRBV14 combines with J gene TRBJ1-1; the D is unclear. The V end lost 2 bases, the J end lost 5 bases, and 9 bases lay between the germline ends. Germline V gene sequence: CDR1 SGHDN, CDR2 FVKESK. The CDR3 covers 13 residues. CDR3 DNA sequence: TGTGCCAGCAGCCAATTGGTGGGAACTGAAGCTTTCTTT. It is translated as CASSQLVGTEAFF.

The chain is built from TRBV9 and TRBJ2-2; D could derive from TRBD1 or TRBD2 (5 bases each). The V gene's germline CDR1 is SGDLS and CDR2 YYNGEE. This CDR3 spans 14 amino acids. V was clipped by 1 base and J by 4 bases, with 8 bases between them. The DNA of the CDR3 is TGTGCCAGCAGCGTATCTGGGGGCACCGGGGAGCTGTTTTTT. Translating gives CASSVSGGTGELFF.

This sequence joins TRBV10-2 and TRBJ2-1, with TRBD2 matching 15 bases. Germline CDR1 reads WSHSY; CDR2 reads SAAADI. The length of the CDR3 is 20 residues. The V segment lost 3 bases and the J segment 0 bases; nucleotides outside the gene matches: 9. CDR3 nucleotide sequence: TGCGCCAGCAGTGACTCAGGACTAGCGGGGGGGCCAGGCTCCTACAATGAGCAGTTCTTC. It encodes CASSDSGLAGGPGSYNEQFF.

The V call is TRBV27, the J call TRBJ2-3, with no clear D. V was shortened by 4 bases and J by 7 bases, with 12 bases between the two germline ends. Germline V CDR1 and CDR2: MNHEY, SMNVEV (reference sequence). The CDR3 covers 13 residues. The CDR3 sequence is CASSSGAAYTQYF. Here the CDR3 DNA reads TGTGCCAGCAGTTCTGGAGCTGCTTATACGCAGTATTTT.

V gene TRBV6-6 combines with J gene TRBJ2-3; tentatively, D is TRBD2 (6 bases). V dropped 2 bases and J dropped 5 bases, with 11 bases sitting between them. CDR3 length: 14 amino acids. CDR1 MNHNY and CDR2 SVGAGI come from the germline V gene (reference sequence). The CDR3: CASSYGGAGDTQYF. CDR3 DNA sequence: TGTGCCAGCAGTTACGGAGGGGCGGGAGATACGCAGTATTTT.

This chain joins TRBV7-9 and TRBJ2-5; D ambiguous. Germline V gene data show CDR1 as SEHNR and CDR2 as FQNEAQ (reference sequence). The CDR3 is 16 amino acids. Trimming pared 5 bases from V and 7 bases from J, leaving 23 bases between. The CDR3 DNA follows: TGTGCCAGCAGCCAGACCAAGGACCTCCAAGTCGGGACCCAGTACTTC. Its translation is CASSQTKDLQVGTQYF.